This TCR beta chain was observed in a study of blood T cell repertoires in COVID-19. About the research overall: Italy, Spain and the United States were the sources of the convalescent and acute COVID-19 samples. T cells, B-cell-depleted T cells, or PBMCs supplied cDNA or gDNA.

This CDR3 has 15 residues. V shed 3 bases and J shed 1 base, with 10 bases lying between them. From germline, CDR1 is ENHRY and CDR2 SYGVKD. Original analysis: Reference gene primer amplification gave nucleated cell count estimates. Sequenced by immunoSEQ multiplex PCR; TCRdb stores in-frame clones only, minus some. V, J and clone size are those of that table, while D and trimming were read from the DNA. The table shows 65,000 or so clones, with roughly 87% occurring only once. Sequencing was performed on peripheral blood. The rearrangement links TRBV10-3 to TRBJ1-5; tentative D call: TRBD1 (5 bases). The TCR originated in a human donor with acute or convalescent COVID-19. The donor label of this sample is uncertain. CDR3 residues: CAISEGAVSNQPQHF. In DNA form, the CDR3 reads TGTGCCATCAGTGAAGGGGCGGTGAGCAATCAGCCCCAGCATTTT.